The source of this TCR beta chain is a study of control samples from healthy donors and cancer patients. Here immunoSEQ multiplex PCR was the method, and the copy in TCRdb shows in-frame clones only, minus some. The table includes about 130,000 clones, around 94% detected once. The receptor comes from a man older than 75 with head and neck cancer. Sequenced material: PBMCs.

CDR3 nucleotides: TGTGCCAGCAGTTATATTGGGGAGAATGAAAAACTGTTTTTT. Its protein is CASSYIGENEKLFF. V usage is TRBV6-5 and J usage is TRBJ1-4; D is uncertain. This CDR3 has 14 residues. Per germline, CDR1 MNHEY and CDR2 SVGAGI. Trimming removed 3 bases at V and 5 bases at J, with 10 bases between.